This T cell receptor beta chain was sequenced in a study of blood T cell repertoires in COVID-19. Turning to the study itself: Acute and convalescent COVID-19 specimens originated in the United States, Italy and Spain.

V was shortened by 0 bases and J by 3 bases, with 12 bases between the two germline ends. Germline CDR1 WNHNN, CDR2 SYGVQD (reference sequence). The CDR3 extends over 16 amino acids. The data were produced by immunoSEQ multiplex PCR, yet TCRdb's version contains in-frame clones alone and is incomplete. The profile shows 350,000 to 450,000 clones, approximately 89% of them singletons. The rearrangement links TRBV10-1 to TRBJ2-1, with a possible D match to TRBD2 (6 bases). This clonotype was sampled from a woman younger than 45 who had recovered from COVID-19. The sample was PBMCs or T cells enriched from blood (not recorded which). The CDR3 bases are TGCGCCAGCAGTGAGTCCATAGCGGATTTCTACAATGAGCAGTTCTTC. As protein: CASSESIADFYNEQFF.